The present TCR beta chain was sequenced within a study of blood T cell repertoires in COVID-19. Study-level background: COVID-19 samples, acute and convalescent, were from the United States, Italy and Spain. PBMCs, B-cell-depleted T cells, or T cells provided the cDNA or gDNA that made up the material.

CDR1 SEHNR and CDR2 FQNEAQ come from the germline V gene (reference sequence). The CDR3 totals 15 residues. V shed 0 bases, J shed 5 bases, and the junction held 6 bases outside the gene matches. Source study methods: By means of reference gene primer amplification, nucleated cell counts were estimated. The assay was immunoSEQ multiplex PCR, and TCRdb's table has in-frame clones only and misses some. That table supplies the V and J calls and clone size; D and trimming were determined from the DNA. The profile shows about 260,000 clones, around nine tenths of them singletons. The table lists this clone with a few counts.

The sequence was collected from a man in his forties with active or convalescent COVID-19. Sequencing used peripheral blood. V gene TRBV7-9 combines with J gene TRBJ2-7, with TRBD2 matching 8 bases. The CDR3 here is CASSLAGRAYNEQYF. The CDR3 DNA sequence: TGTGCCAGCAGCTTAGCCGGGAGGGCCTACAACGAGCAGTACTTC.